The source of this T cell receptor beta chain is a study of CD8+ T cells in alopecia areata. Overall study results and limits: Normal scalp had lower clonality than lesional scalp, with alopecia totalis/universalis lesions showing this most strongly.

As to this clone: What it recognizes is unknown.

The CDR3 is made up of 15 amino acids. J lost 8 bases, V lost 1 base, and 5 bases had no gene match. Germline V gene data show CDR1 as LNHDA and CDR2 as SQIVND (reference sequence). Specimens obtained from alopecia areata patients comprised lesional scalp punch biopsies and peripheral blood. The sorting of PBMCs gave CD4+ and CD8+ T cells. In each case, RNA was isolated and then reverse transcribed into cDNA as the sequencing template. Measured with immunoSEQ multiplex PCR; TCRdb has only the in-frame clones, and not every one. The data hold about 120,000 clones, with around 49% observed a single time.

Here the sequenced sample was CD8+ T cells sorted from blood, taken at week 0. The receptor comes from a human donor with alopecia areata. V gene TRBV19 combines with J gene TRBJ1-5; 10 positions match TRBD1. The chain's CDR3 is CASSIVDRGMEPQHF. For the CDR3, the DNA is TGTGCCAGTAGTATAGTGGACAGGGGGATGGAGCCCCAGCATTTT.